This TCR beta chain was captured by sequencing in a study of blood T cell repertoires in COVID-19. Study at large: The study drew acute and convalescent COVID-19 samples from the United States, Italy and Spain. T cells, B-cell-depleted T cells, or PBMCs supplied cDNA or gDNA.

Germline trimming cut 6 bases from V and 10 bases from J; bases unmatched to any gene: 11. The CDR3 runs to 13 residues. Germline V gene sequence: CDR1 SQVTM, CDR2 ANQGSEA. This clone was seen more than once but under ten times. In the authors' workflow: Reference gene primer amplification in the assay estimated nucleated cell counts. Method: immunoSEQ multiplex PCR; TCRdb's copy keeps in-frame clones and lacks some. V and J calls and clone size follow that table, whereas D and trimming were derived from the DNA. Of about 250,000 clones listed, around nine tenths were seen once; the top ten hold approximately 1.4%.

The chain has TRBV29-1 and TRBJ1-1, with 10 bases lining up with TRBD1. The sequence derives from a man older than 75 with acute or convalescent COVID-19. The sample comprised peripheral blood. DNA for the CDR3: TGCAGCGTAGGGACAGGGGAGTTTTCCCGAGCTTTCTTT. Encoded protein: CSVGTGEFSRAFF.